The subject of this entry is one T cell receptor beta chain. The source of the sample is a study of blood T cell repertoires in COVID-19. Study overall: Collection of acute and convalescent COVID-19 samples took place in the United States, Italy and Spain. Sample material is recorded as cDNA or gDNA derived from T cells, B-cell-depleted T cells, or PBMCs.

Authors' analysis steps: Reference gene primer amplification gave estimated nucleated cell counts. The assay was immunoSEQ multiplex PCR, and TCRdb's table has in-frame clones only and misses some. V and J calls and clone size come straight from that table; D and trimming were deduced from the DNA. Of 200,000 to 250,000 clones listed, 60% to 85% were seen once; the top ten hold around 7.3%. The germline CDR1 and CDR2 sequences are SEHNR and FQNEAQ (reference sequence). CDR3 size: 13 residues. V shed 2 bases and J shed 5 bases, with 9 bases lying between them. This chain joins TRBV7-9 and TRBJ2-5, with D possibly matching TRBD2 (5 bases). The sequence derives from a woman in her sixties or seventies with acute or convalescent COVID-19. The sequenced material came from peripheral blood. CDR3 residues: CASSLKADETQYF. The CDR3 nucleotides read TGTGCCAGCAGCTTAAAAGCGGACGAGACCCAGTACTTC.